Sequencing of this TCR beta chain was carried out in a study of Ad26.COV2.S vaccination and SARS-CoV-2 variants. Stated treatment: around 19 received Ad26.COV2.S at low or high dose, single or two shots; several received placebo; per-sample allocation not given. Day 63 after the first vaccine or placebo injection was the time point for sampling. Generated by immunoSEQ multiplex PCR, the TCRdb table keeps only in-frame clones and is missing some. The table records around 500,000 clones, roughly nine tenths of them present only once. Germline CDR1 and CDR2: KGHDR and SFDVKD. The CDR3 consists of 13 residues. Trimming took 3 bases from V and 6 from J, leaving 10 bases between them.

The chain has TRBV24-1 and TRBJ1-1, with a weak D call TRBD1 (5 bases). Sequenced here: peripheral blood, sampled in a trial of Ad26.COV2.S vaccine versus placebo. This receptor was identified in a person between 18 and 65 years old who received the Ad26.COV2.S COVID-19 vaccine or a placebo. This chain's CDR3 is CATSDPPGAEAFF. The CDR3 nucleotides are TGTGCCACCAGTGATCCGCCGGGGGCTGAAGCTTTCTTT.